This TCR beta chain was captured by sequencing in a study of blood T cells in healthy people across ages. Isolated per sample were at least 7 million PBMCs. In regard to this clonotype: Its antigen is unknown. The junction differs from germline at one of its ends, possibly a read error.

The study's findings and limits: It was held that diversity estimates obtained from one million T cells represented underestimates.

The use of a sample-barcoded 5' primer and a J-beta primer mix characterized a second PCR of roughly 6 to 11 cycles. Every cDNA was tagged by a template-switch adaptor with 12 random nucleotides. Every sample gave at least 2.5 million paired-end reads containing CDR3. TCRdb fed the 5' RACE reads into MiXCR, producing one record per CDR3 protein. The sample yields more than 800,000 distinct CDR3 sequences, roughly 26% seen once. The sequence derives from a woman older than 75 in good health. Source material: blood.

CDR3 in amino acids: CVSSLGLGGGSNTEAFF. CDR3 nucleotides: TGTGTCAGCAGTTTAGGACTGGGCGGGGGTTCGAACACTGAAGCTTTCTTT. The chain recombines TRBV12-3 or TRBV12-4 with TRBJ1-1; D is possibly TRBD1 (5 bases). This CDR3 contains 17 residues.